What follows describes a single T cell receptor (beta chain). The antigen is undetermined. The sample originates from a study of cytomegalovirus exposure and HLA in healthy donors. Overall study findings and caveats: For cytomegalovirus status, the classifier reportedly gave diagnoses with high specificity and sensitivity.

Trimming stripped 2 bases from V and 5 bases from J, with 12 bases between. The CDR3 spans 15 residues. In germline, CDR1 is SEHNR, CDR2 FQNEAQ (reference sequence). The PCR employed 60 Vbeta primers together with 13 Jbeta primers. TCRdb's table, derived via immunoSEQ multiplex PCR, lists solely in-frame clones and lacks some. Of 150,000 to 250,000 clones in the sample, about four fifths were seen once. The rearrangement uses TRBV7-9 and TRBJ2-2, with D possibly being TRBD2 (6 bases). The sample consisted of PBMCs. This clonotype was sampled from a girl under 18 in good health and CMV-seropositive. CDR3 DNA sequence: TGTGCCAGCAGCTTATCAGATGCGGGGACCGGGGAGCTGTTTTTT. Its protein product is CASSLSDAGTGELFF.